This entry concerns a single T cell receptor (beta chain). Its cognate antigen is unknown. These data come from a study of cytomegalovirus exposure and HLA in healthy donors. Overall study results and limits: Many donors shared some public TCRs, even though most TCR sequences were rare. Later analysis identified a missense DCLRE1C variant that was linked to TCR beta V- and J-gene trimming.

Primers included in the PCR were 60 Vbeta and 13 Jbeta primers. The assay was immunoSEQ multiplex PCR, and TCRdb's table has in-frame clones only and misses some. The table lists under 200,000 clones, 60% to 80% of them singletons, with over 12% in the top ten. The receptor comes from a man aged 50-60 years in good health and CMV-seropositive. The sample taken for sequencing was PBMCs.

The CDR3 reads CASSLGGGAETQYF. CDR3 nucleotide sequence: TGTGCCAGCAGCTTAGGCGGGGGGGCGGAGACCCAGTACTTC. The rearrangement links TRBV11-2 to TRBJ2-5, with 9 bases aligning to TRBD2. Germline trimming cut 1 base from V and 5 bases from J; bases unmatched to any gene: 2. CDR1 and CDR2 (germline): SGHAT, FQNNGV. The CDR3 length is 14 residues.